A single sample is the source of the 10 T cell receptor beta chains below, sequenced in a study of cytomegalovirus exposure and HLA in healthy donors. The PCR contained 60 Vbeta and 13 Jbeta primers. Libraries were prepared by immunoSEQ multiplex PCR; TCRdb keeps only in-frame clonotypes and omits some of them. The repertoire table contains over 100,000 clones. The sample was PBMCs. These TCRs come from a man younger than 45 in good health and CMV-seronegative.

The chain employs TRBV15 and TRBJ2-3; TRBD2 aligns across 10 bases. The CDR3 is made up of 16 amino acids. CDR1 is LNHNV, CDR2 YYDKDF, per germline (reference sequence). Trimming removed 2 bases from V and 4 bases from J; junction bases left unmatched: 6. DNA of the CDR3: TGTGCCACCAGCAGAAGTAGCGGGGGGTATTCAGATACGCAGTATTTT. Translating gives CATSRSSGGYSDTQYF.

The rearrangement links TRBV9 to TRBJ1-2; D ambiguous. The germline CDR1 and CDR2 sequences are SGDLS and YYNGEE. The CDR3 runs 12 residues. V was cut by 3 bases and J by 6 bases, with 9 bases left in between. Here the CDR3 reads CASSARRDGYTF. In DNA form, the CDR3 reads TGTGCCAGCAGCGCCCGAAGAGATGGCTACACCTTC.

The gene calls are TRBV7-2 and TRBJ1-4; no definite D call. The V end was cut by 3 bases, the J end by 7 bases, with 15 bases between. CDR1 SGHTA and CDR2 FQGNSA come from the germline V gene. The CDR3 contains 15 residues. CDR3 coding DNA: TGTGCCAGCAGCTTTCTAGGCGCAGCGGTTGAAAAACTGTTTTTT. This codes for CASSFLGAAVEKLFF.

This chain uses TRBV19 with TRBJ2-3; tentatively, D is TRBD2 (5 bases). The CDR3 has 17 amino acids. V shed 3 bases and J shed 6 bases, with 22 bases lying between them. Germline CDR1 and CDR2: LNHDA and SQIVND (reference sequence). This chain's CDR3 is CASSISASSPGGDTQYF. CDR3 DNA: TGTGCCAGTAGTATCTCCGCTAGCTCCCCGGGCGGCGATACGCAGTATTTT.

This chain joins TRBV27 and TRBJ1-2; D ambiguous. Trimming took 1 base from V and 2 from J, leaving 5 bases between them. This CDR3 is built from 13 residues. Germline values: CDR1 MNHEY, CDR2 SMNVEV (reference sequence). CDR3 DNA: TGTGCCAGCAGTTTATTCAGAAACTATGGCTACACCTTC. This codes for CASSLFRNYGYTF.

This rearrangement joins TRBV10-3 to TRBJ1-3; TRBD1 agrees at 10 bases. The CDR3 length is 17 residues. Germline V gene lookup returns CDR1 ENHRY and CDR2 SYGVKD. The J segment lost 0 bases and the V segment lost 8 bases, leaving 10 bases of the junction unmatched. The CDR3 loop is CAIDRGQGSSSGNTIYF. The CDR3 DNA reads TGTGCCATCGACAGGGGGCAAGGATCAAGCTCTGGAAACACCATATATTTT.

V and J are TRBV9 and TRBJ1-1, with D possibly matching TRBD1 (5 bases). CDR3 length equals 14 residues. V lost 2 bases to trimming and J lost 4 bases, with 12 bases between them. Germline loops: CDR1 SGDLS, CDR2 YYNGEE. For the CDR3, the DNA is TGTGCCAGCAGCGTTGGGGGGGTGGGCACTGAAGCTTTCTTT. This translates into CASSVGGVGTEAFF.

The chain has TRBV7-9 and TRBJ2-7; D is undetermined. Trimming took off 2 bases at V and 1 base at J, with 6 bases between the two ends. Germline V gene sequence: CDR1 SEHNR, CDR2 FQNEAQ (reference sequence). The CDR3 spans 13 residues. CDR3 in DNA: TGTGCCAGCAGCTTAATCCCGTCCTACGAGCAGTACTTC. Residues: CASSLIPSYEQYF.

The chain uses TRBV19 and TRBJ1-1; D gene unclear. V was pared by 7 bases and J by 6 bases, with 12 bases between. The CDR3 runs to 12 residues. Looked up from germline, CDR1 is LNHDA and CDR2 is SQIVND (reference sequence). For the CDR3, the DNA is TGTGCCAGTATAAAGGAGTCAGCTGAAGCTTTCTTT. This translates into CASIKESAEAFF.

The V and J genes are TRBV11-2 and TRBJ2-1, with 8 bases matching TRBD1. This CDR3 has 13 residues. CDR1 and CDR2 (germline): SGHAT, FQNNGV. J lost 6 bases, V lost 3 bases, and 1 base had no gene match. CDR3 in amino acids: CASSFGQGNEQFF. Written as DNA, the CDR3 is TGTGCCAGCAGCTTCGGACAGGGCAATGAGCAGTTCTTC.